One sample yielded the 20 T cell receptor beta chains listed below, sequenced in a study of blood T cell repertoires in COVID-19. Sequencing was performed with immunoSEQ multiplex PCR; in TCRdb, only in-frame clones are kept and a portion is missing. Seen here are approximately 46,000 clones, roughly 82% observed once, and the top ten hold roughly 14%. Sequencing input: peripheral blood. All receptors derive from a human donor in a cohort sampled during active COVID-19.

Here the CDR3 DNA reads TGTGCCAGCGGACGGGGGACCTACGAGCAGTACTTC. The encoded protein is CASGRGTYEQYF. This chain uses TRBV27 with TRBJ2-7, with a weak D call TRBD2 (6 bases). CDR1 MNHEY and CDR2 SMNVEV come from the germline V gene (reference sequence). This CDR3 comprises 12 residues. V was cut by 8 bases and J by 2 bases, with 10 bases left in between.

This clone appeared a few times. This sequence joins TRBV19 and TRBJ1-5; 7 positions agree with TRBD1. Germline V gene lookup returns CDR1 LNHDA and CDR2 SQIVND (reference sequence). The ends lost 4 bases at V and 2 bases at J; junction bases unmatched: 8. The length of the CDR3 is 16 residues. CDR3 sequence (DNA): TGTGCCAGTAGTACCCCCGACAGGGTAGGCAATCAGCCCCAGCATTTT. Protein product: CASSTPDRVGNQPQHF.

Points on this clone: This CDR3 is also generated by other DNA sequences in the sample. This chain joins TRBV5-1 and TRBJ2-7; 8 positions agree with TRBD2. J gave up 4 bases and V 0 bases, and 3 bases lay outside the gene matches. Germline loops: CDR1 SGHRS, CDR2 YFSETQ. CDR3 size: 14 residues. The CDR3 is CASSLERGRYEQYF. Written as DNA, the CDR3 is TGCGCCAGCAGCTTGGAGCGGGGGAGGTACGAGCAGTACTTC.

The chain is built from TRBV4-2 and TRBJ2-2; D perhaps matches TRBD2 (7 bases). Germline-derived CDR1 and CDR2 are LGHNA and YNFKEQ. The CDR3 sequence is 14 residues long. The germline V and J ends were trimmed by 7 bases and 3 bases, with 12 bases remaining between them. The CDR3 reads CASKGGGHTGELFF. The CDR3 nucleotides are TGTGCCAGCAAAGGGGGGGGCCACACCGGGGAGCTGTTTTTT.

The rearrangement links TRBV25-1 to TRBJ1-2, with D tentatively TRBD1 (5 bases). From germline, CDR1 is MGHDK and CDR2 SYGVNS. The CDR3 sequence is 13 residues long. Trimming took 10 bases from V and 1 from J, leaving 13 bases between them. This CDR3 is CATRQTGNYGYTF. The CDR3 DNA reads as TGTGCCACCCGACAGACGGGTAACTATGGCTACACCTTC.

V and J are TRBV9 and TRBJ2-7, with TRBD2 matching 7 bases. This CDR3 is 14 amino acids long. Germline V gene sequence: CDR1 SGDLS, CDR2 YYNGEE. V lost 2 bases and J lost 4; bases outside the gene matches: 6. CDR3 bases: TGTGCCAGCAGCGTTGGCGGGAGCGGATACGAGCAGTACTTC. Translated, it gives CASSVGGSGYEQYF.

The rearrangement uses TRBV24-1 and TRBJ1-5; 7 bases line up with TRBD1. Germline-derived CDR1 and CDR2 are KGHDR and SFDVKD. This CDR3 contains 13 residues. Trimming removed 4 bases from V and 4 bases from J; junction bases left unmatched: 0. CDR3 coding DNA: TGTGCCACCAGTGACAGGGGGAATCAGCCCCAGCATTTT. Translated, it gives CATSDRGNQPQHF.

This rearrangement joins TRBV10-3 to TRBJ1-2; 7 bases agree with TRBD1. This CDR3 spans 12 amino acids. Germline V gene data show CDR1 as ENHRY and CDR2 as SYGVKD. The J segment lost 2 bases and the V segment lost 8 bases, leaving 2 bases of the junction unmatched. The CDR3 spells CAISDRNYGYTF. The CDR3 DNA reads as TGTGCCATCTCGGACAGGAACTATGGCTACACCTTC.

A single count supports this clone. This chain joins TRBV14 and TRBJ1-2; 7 bases line up with TRBD1. Looked up from germline, CDR1 is SGHDN and CDR2 is FVKESK. Trimming took 2 bases from V and 4 from J; bases not matched to a gene: 4. This CDR3 spans 14 amino acids. CDR3 bases: TGTGCCAGCAGCCAACCCGGGACAGTCTATGGCTACACCTTC. Its protein is CASSQPGTVYGYTF.

The rearrangement joins TRBV5-6 to TRBJ1-3, with 7 bases identical to TRBD1. CDR1 and CDR2 from the germline V gene are SGHDT and YYEEEE. This CDR3 region has 17 residues. V shed 1 base, J shed 0 bases, and the junction held 7 bases outside the gene matches. In DNA form, the CDR3 reads TGTGCCAGCAGCTTGTCCGGGACAGAGAGCTCTGGAAACACCATATATTTT. It translates to CASSLSGTESSGNTIYF.

V gene TRBV11-2 combines with J gene TRBJ1-5; D ambiguous. Trimming removed 1 base from V and 4 bases from J, with 5 bases in between. The germline V gene has CDR1 SGHAT and CDR2 FQNNGV. The CDR3 contains 13 residues. This CDR3 reads CASSLAGNQPQHF. Written as DNA, the CDR3 is TGTGCCAGCAGCTTAGCAGGTAATCAGCCCCAGCATTTT.

The chain has TRBV6-5 and TRBJ1-2; 12 bases align to TRBD1. Germline V CDR1 and CDR2: MNHEY, SVGAGI. Trimming took 3 bases from V and 4 from J; bases not matched to a gene: 3. CDR3 length equals 15 residues. CDR3 amino acids: CASSYPGQGAYGYTF. CDR3 nucleotides: TGTGCCAGCAGTTATCCGGGACAGGGGGCCTATGGCTACACCTTC.

The V gene is TRBV7-8, the J gene TRBJ2-7, with D maybe TRBD1 (7 bases). CDR3 length equals 15 residues. Trimming shortened V by 3 bases and J by 5 bases, and 17 bases separated the two germline ends. Germline lookup yields CDR1 SGHVS and CDR2 FQNEAQ. In DNA, the CDR3 is TGTGCCAGCAGCTTGCGGGACAGAATTTCCCACGAGCAGTACTTC. Amino acids: CASSLRDRISHEQYF.

The genes are TRBV9 and TRBJ1-6; D gene ambiguous. CDR3 length: 17 residues. V was clipped by 4 bases and J by 4 bases, with 18 bases between them. Germline loops: CDR1 SGDLS, CDR2 YYNGEE. The chain's CDR3 is CASSPSMTSAYNSPLHF. The DNA of the CDR3 is TGTGCCAGCAGCCCAAGCATGACAAGTGCGTATAATTCACCCCTCCACTTT.

This clone was counted once. The rearrangement uses TRBV10-3 and TRBJ1-3; 7 bases align to TRBD1. The V gene end was trimmed by 4 bases and the J gene end by 4 bases; junction bases not matched to a gene: 4. CDR1 and CDR2 from the germline V gene are ENHRY and SYGVKD. This CDR3 comprises 14 residues. As DNA, the CDR3 is TGTGCCATCAGTGCAGGGGGAGACGGAAACACCATATATTTT. This translates into CAISAGGDGNTIYF.

The chain employs TRBV6-5 and TRBJ1-1; 9 positions agree with TRBD1. The CDR3 has 15 amino acids. Trimming at V came to 0 bases and at J to 3 bases, leaving 2 bases not matched to a gene. CDR1 and CDR2 from the germline V gene are MNHEY and SVGAGI. CDR3 amino acids: CASSYSTGGDTEAFF. Here the CDR3 DNA reads TGTGCCAGCAGTTACTCGACAGGGGGGGACACTGAAGCTTTCTTT.

This sequence joins TRBV14 and TRBJ2-1; D unresolved. This CDR3 has 13 residues. V was cut by 1 base and J by 2 bases, with 3 bases left in between. CDR1 and CDR2 from the germline V gene are SGHDN and FVKESK. In DNA, the CDR3 is TGTGCCAGCAGCCAAGGGCCCTACAATGAGCAGTTCTTC. The encoded protein is CASSQGPYNEQFF.

This chain uses TRBV10-3 with TRBJ1-2, with TRBD1 matching over 9 bases. J lost 7 bases, V lost 4 bases, and 4 bases had no gene match. This CDR3 spans 13 amino acids. Germline CDR1 and CDR2: ENHRY and SYGVKD. Written as DNA, the CDR3 is TGTGCCATCAGTGCTGGGACAGGGCTTGGCTACACCTTC. This encodes CAISAGTGLGYTF.

The sample holds one count of this clone. This chain connects TRBV10-1 to TRBJ2-1; 9 nucleotides match TRBD1. Per the germline V gene, CDR1 is WNHNN and CDR2 is SYGVQD (reference sequence). Trimming cost V 5 bases and J 1 base; bases outside gene matches: 6. The CDR3 has 16 amino acids. The CDR3 DNA sequence: TGCGCCAGCAGTCCGCTTGACAGGGGGTCCTACAATGAGCAGTTCTTC. Translation: CASSPLDRGSYNEQFF.

V and J are TRBV5-4 and TRBJ2-3; 15 bases are a match to TRBD2. From germline, CDR1 is SGHNT and CDR2 YYREEE (reference sequence). Unmatched junction bases numbered 10, after V lost 3 bases and J lost 5 bases. The CDR3 is 18 residues long. CDR3 amino acids: CASSSPGLAGGRKDTQYF. In nucleotides, the CDR3 is TGTGCCAGCAGCTCCCCGGGACTAGCGGGGGGACGGAAAGATACGCAGTATTTT.